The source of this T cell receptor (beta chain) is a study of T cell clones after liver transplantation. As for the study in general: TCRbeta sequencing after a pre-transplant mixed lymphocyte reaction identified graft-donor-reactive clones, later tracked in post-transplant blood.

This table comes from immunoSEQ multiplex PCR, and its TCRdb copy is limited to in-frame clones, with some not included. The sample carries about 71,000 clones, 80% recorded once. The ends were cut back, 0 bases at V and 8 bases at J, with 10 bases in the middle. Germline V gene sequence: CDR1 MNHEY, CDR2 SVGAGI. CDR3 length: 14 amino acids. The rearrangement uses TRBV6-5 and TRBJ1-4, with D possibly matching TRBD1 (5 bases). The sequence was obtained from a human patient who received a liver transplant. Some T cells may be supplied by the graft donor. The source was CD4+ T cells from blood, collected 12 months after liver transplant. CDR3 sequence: CASSYSQGREKLFF. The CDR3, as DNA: TGTGCCAGCAGTTACTCCCAGGGTCGGGAAAAACTGTTTTTT.